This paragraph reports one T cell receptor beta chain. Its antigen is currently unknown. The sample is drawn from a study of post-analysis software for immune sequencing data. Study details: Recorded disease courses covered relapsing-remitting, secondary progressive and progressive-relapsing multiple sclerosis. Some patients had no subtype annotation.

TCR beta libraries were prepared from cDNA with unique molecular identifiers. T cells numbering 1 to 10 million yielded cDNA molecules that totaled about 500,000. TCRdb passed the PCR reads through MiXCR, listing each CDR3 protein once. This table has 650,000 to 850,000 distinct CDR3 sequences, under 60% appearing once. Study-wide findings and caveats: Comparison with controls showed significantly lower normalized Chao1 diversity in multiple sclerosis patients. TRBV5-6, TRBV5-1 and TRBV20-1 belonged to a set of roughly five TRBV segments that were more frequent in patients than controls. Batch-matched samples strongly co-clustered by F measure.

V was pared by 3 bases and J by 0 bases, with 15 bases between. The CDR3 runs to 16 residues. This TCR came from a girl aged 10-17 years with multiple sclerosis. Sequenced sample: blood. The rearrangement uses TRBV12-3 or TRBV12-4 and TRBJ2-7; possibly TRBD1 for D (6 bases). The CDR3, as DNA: TGTGCCAGCAGTTTGGAACTGGCAGGGGTCTCCTACGAGCAGTACTTC. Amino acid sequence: CASSLELAGVSYEQYF.